This TCR beta chain was documented in a study of blood T cell repertoires in COVID-19. Study summary: Spain, Italy and the United States supplied samples that represented acute and convalescent COVID-19.

There are 18 residues in the CDR3. V gave up 2 bases and J gave up 1 base; unmatched junction bases: 13. In germline, CDR1 is MNHEY, CDR2 SMNVEV (reference sequence). Participants were aged about 18 to 100 years from around 25 US areas. Cohort 3 recovered donors had two negative PCRs, clearance, or symptom resolution. Under the authors' procedure: Amplifying reference gene primers gave estimates of nucleated cell counts. Assay used: immunoSEQ multiplex PCR; TCRdb lists only in-frame clones, some missing. V and J calls and clone size are given by that table; D and trimming were obtained from the DNA. Here the sample spans some 330,000 clones, around four fifths being singletons.

The sequence came from a woman between 50 and 59 years old who had recovered from COVID-19. J is TRBJ1-1 and V is TRBV27; 7 positions agree with TRBD1. Source material: PBMCs or T cells enriched from blood (not recorded which). In nucleotides, the CDR3 is TGTGCCAGCAGTTTACGACAGGGAGTGTCTAATAGGAACACTGAAGCTTTCTTT. Translated: CASSLRQGVSNRNTEAFF.